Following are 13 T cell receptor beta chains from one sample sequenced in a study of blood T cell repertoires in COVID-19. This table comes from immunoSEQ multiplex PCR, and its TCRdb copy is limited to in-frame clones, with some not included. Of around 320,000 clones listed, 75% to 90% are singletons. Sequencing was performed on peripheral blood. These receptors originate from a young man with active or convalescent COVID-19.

The chain's CDR3 is CASRGTGEWNIQYF. The CDR3 DNA follows: TGTGCCAGCAGAGGGACAGGGGAGTGGAACATTCAGTACTTC. The chain couples TRBV27 to TRBJ2-4, with 10 positions matching TRBD1. CDR1 and CDR2 from the germline V gene are MNHEY and SMNVEV (reference sequence). This CDR3 has 14 residues. J was trimmed by 7 bases and V by 6 bases; bases with no gene match: 6.

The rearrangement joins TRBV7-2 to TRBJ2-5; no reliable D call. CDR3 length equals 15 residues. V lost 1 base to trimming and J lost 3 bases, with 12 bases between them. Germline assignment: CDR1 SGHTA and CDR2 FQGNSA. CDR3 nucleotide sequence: TGTGCCAGCAGCTTAGATCGGTCTCCAAAAGAGACCCAGTACTTC. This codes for CASSLDRSPKETQYF.

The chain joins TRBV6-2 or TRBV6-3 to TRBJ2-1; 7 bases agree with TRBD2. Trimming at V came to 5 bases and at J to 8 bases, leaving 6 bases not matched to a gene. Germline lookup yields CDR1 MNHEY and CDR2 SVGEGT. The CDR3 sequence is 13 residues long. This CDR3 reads CASSSPGRDEQFF. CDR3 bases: TGTGCCAGCAGTAGTCCAGGGAGGGATGAGCAGTTCTTC.

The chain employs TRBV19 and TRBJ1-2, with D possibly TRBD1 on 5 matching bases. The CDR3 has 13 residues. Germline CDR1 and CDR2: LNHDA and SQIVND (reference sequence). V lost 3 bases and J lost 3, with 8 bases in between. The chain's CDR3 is CASSIGGYYGYTF. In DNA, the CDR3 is TGTGCCAGTAGTATCGGGGGGTACTATGGCTACACCTTC. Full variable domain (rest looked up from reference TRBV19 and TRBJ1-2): DGGITQSPKYLFRKEGQNVTLSCEQNLNHDAMYWYRQDPGQGLRLIYYSQIVNDFQKGDIAEGYSVSREKKESFPLTVTSAQKNPTAFYLCASSIGGYYGYTFGSGTRLTVV.

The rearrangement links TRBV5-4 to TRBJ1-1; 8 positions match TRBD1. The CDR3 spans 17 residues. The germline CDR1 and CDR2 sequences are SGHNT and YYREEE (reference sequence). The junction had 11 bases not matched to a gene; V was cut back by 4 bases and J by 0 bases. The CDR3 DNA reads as TGTGCCAGCAGCCCGCAGGGGGCATTGGTGATGAACACTGAAGCTTTCTTT. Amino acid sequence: CASSPQGALVMNTEAFF.

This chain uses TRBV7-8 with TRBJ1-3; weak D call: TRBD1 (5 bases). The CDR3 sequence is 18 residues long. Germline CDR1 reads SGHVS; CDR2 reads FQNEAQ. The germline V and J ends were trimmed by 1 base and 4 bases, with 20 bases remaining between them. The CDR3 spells CASSLERLGLTGGNTIYF. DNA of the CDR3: TGTGCCAGCAGCTTAGAAAGGCTGGGACTAACGGGGGGAAACACCATATATTTT.

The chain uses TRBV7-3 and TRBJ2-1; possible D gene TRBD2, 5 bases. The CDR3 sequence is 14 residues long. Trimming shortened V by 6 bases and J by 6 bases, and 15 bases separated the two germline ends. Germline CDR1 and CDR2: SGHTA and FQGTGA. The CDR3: CASSSSGILNEQFF. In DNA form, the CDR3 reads TGTGCCAGCAGTTCATCCGGGATTCTCAATGAGCAGTTCTTC. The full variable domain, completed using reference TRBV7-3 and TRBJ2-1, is GAGVSQTPSNKVTEKGKYVELRCDPISGHTALYWYRQSLGQGPEFLIYFQGTGAADDSGLPNDRFFAVRPEGSVSTLKIQRTERGDSAVYLCASSSSGILNEQFFGPGTRLTVL.

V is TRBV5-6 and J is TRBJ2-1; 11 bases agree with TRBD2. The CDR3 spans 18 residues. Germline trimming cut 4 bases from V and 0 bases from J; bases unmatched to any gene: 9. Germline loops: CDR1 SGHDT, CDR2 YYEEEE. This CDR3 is CASSAGTSGFSSYNEQFF. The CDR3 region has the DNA TGTGCCAGCAGCGCCGGGACTAGCGGATTCAGCTCCTACAATGAGCAGTTCTTC. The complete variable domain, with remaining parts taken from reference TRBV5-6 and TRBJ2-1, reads DAGVTQSPTHLIKTRGQQVTLRCSPKSGHDTVSWYQQALGQGPQFIFQYYEEEERQRGNFPDRFSGHQFPNYSSELNVNALLLGDSALYLCASSAGTSGFSSYNEQFFGPGTRLTVL.

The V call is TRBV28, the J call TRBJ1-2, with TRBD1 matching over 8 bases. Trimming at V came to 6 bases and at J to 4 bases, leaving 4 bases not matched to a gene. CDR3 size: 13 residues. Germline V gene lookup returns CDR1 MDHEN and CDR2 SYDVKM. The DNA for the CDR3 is TGTGCCAGCAGCCAGGACAGGGCCTATGGCTACACCTTC. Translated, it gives CASSQDRAYGYTF.

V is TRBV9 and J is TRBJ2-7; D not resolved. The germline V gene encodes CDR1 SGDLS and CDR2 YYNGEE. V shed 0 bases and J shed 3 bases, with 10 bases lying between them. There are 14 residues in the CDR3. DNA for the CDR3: TGTGCCAGCAGCGTAGCCCCAGTCAACTACGAGCAGTACTTC. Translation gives CASSVAPVNYEQYF.

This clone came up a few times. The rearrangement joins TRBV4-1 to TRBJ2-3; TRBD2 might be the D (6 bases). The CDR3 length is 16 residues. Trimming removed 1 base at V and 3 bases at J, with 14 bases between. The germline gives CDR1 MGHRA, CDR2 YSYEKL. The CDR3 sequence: CASSQVTGAGTDTQYF. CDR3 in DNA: TGCGCCAGCAGCCAAGTCACGGGAGCAGGAACAGATACGCAGTATTTT.

The CDR3 is CASSQVLGRDTQYF. The DNA for the CDR3 is TGTGCCAGCAGCCAAGTGCTGGGGAGGGATACGCAGTATTTT. The V call is TRBV3-1 (or the pseudogene TRBV3-2), the J call TRBJ2-3; TRBD2 might be the D (6 bases). CDR1 is LGHDT and CDR2 is YNNKEL in the germline V gene (reference sequence). This CDR3 has 14 residues. Trimming removed 1 base at V and 6 bases at J, with 11 bases between.

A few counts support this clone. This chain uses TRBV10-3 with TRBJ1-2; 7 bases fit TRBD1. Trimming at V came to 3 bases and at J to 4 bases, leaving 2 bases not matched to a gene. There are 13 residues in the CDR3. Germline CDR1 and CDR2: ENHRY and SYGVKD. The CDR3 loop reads CAISEGTVYGYTF. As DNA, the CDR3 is TGTGCCATCAGTGAAGGGACAGTCTATGGCTACACCTTC.